This is a list of T cell receptor beta chains from one sample in a study of identical twins. TCRdb reprocessed the 5' RACE reads with MiXCR, giving one entry per CDR3 protein. The profile covers hundreds of thousands of distinct CDR3 sequences, with 18% appearing a single time and approximately 14% taken by the ten largest. This same sample was also part of a study on T cells expressing NK-cell markers.

Sequencing input: PBMCs. The receptors were sampled from a young woman in good health. CDR3s include the opening cysteine and the closing phenylalanine or tryptophan. A D gene is named only where the DNA matches it firmly. Clone size is given for some rows only: seen once, a few or many times, or a class if the clone is expanded.

TRBJ2-1	17	TRBV11-2	TRBD2	few	TGTGCCAGCAGCCCCTATTTAGTCGGCGGGAGGGCCCATGAGCAGTTCTTC	CASSPYLVGGRAHEQFF
TRBJ2-1	16	TRBV27	NA	NA	TGTGCCAGCACTAAGGGGATAGCCTCTCTACGCAATGAGCAGTTCTTC	CASTKGIASLRNEQFF
TRBJ1-5	13	TRBV19	NA	few	TGTGCCAGTAGTAATGGTGGGGTCCTGTCCCAGCATTTT	CASSNGGVLSQHF
TRBJ1-4	15	TRBV5-1	TRBD1	NA	TGCGCCAGCAGCTTGAGGGACAGGCCAAATGAAAAACTGTTTTTT	CASSLRDRPNEKLFF
TRBJ1-5	12	TRBV29-1	TRBD1	NA	TGCAGCGTCGCCACAGGGGGTCAGCCCCAGCATTTT	CSVATGGQPQHF
TRBJ1-5	16	TRBV4-3	NA	many	TGCGCCAGCAGCCAACGACCCACAGTAAGCAATCAGCCCCAGCATTTT	CASSQRPTVSNQPQHF
TRBJ2-1	14	TRBV12-3/TRBV12-4	NA	NA	TGTGCCAGCACCAACTCATACAGGGTCAATGAGCAGTTCTTC	CASTNSYRVNEQFF
TRBJ2-1	16	TRBV12-3/TRBV12-4	TRBD2	NA	TGTGCCAGCAGCATTAGCCTGGGACTAGGGGGGAATGAGCAGTTCTTC	CASSISLGLGGNEQFF
TRBJ1-1	11	TRBV18	NA	few	TGTGCCAGCTCACCAGGTGTTGCAGCTTTCTTT	CASSPGVAAFF
TRBJ2-2	15	TRBV6-1	NA	many	TGTGCCAGCAGTCCGGACCGCCGCGGCACCGGGGAGCTGTTTTTT	CASSPDRRGTGELFF
TRBJ1-3	15	TRBV20-1	NA	few	TGCAGTGCTATTCCCTGGGGCCAATCTGGAAACACCATATATTTT	CSAIPWGQSGNTIYF
TRBJ1-3	14	TRBV7-6	TRBD1	NA	TGTGCCAGCAGTCCGGGACAGGGGCGAAACACCATATATTTT	CASSPGQGRNTIYF
TRBJ1-1	12	TRBV12-3/TRBV12-4	NA	many	TGTGCCAGCAGAACAGGGTACACTGAAGCTTTCTTT	CASRTGYTEAFF
TRBJ2-3	16	TRBV5-5	TRBD2	NA	TGTGCCAGCAGCCCAACCGGGACTAGTCTCACAGATACGCAGTATTTT	CASSPTGTSLTDTQYF
TRBJ2-4	12	TRBV20-1	NA	many	TGCAGTGCACCGTATTCCAAAAACATTCAGTACTTC	CSAPYSKNIQYF
TRBJ2-7	14	TRBV9	NA	NA	TGTGCCAGCAGCGTTGGACTGATCTCCTACGAGCAGTACTTC	CASSVGLISYEQYF
TRBJ2-1	15	TRBV9	NA	few	TGTGCCAGCAGCGTAGGCACAGGGTACTACAATGAGCAGTTCTTC	CASSVGTGYYNEQFF
TRBJ2-6	17	TRBV6-5	TRBD1	few	TGTGCCAGCAGTTTCGCACAGGGGGCAGGTGGGGCCAACGTCCTGACTTTC	CASSFAQGAGGANVLTF
TRBJ2-5	16	TRBV5-1	TRBD2	many	TGCGCCAGCAGCTTGGATGACGGGAGGGCCGGGGAGACCCAGTACTTC	CASSLDDGRAGETQYF
TRBJ2-5	15	TRBV12-3/TRBV12-4	NA	NA	TGTGCCAGCAGTTCTGCGGCAGGATCTCAAGAGACCCAGTACTTC	CASSSAAGSQETQYF
TRBJ2-2	13	TRBV5-1	NA	many	TGCGCCAGCAGCTCCCAGGGGTCCGGGGAGCTGTTTTTT	CASSSQGSGELFF
TRBJ2-3	16	TRBV10-3	TRBD1	few	TGTGCCATCAGTGGAGGACAGGGGGGGAGCACAGATACGCAGTATTTT	CAISGGQGGSTDTQYF
TRBJ2-1	16	TRBV20-1	NA	NA	TGCAGTGCTAGAGGGGGAGGAGGGGCCTCCTACAATGAGCAGTTCTTC	CSARGGGGASYNEQFF
TRBJ2-2	14	TRBV20-1	NA	few	TGCAGTGCTAGAGATTACGGCGTCCCCGGGGAGCTGTTTTTT	CSARDYGVPGELFF
TRBJ2-1	14	TRBV20-1	NA	few	TGCAGTGCAGAGGGGCCCCCACCCTACAATGAGCAGTTCTTC	CSAEGPPPYNEQFF
TRBJ2-3	14	TRBV20-1	TRBD2	NA	TGCAGTGCTAGCAGCGGGGGGATTACTCATACGCAGTATTTT	CSASSGGITHTQYF
TRBJ1-5	15	TRBV5-6	NA	once	TGTGCCAGCAGCTTGGGCCCTATAAGCGGTCAGCCCCAGCATTTT	CASSLGPISGQPQHF
TRBJ2-3	14	TRBV20-1	NA	NA	TGCAGTGCTAGTGCCCCGGGTTACCCCCAAACGCAGTATTTT	CSASAPGYPQTQYF
TRBJ1-2	16	TRBV5-8	NA	few	NA	CASSFGPGGGTKGYTF
TRBJ2-5	14	TRBV18	TRBD2	few	TGTGCCAGCAATATCTGGCGGGAGAGAGAGACCCAGTACTTC	CASNIWRERETQYF
TRBJ2-3	16	TRBV7-9	TRBD2	NA	TGTGCCAGCAGCTTCTTGGGACTAGCAGACACAGATACGCAGTATTTT	CASSFLGLADTDTQYF
TRBJ1-1	13	TRBV3-1	NA	few	TGTGCCAGCAGCCAGGGCTGGGGCACTGAAGCTTTCTTT	CASSQGWGTEAFF
TRBJ2-1	14	TRBV12-3/TRBV12-4	NA	few	TGTGCCAGCAGTTTGGATTCCCAGTGGAATGAGCAGTTCTTC	CASSLDSQWNEQFF
TRBJ2-3	17	TRBV12-3/TRBV12-4	NA	NA	TGTGCCAGCACCACAGGGGGGGGGGGAGGAATAACAGATACGCAGTATTTT	CASTTGGGGGITDTQYF
TRBJ2-3	13	TRBV12-3/TRBV12-4	NA	NA	TGTGCCAGCTGCTCTTGGGTCACAGATACGCAGTATTTT	CASCSWVTDTQYF
TRBJ1-2	13	TRBV19	TRBD1	NA	TGTGCCAGTAGTATCCGACAGGGCGGCGGCTACACCTTC	CASSIRQGGGYTF
TRBJ2-2	17	TRBV10-2	TRBD1	few	TGCGCCAGCACCCTACGACCACAGGGGGCATTCACCGGGGAGCTGTTTTTT	CASTLRPQGAFTGELFF